Each of the 27 T cell receptor beta chains below was sequenced from the same sample in a study of CD8 T cells in ankylosing spondylitis (dated by TCRdb to the late 2010s). The receptor library was made with 5' RACE. Sequencing instrument: Illumina HiSeq 2500. TCRdb reprocessing: public reads trimmed at Q25 with fastp, clones called with MiXCR, in-frame beta chains kept. Entries that share a CDR3 protein sequence are merged under the most common genes and DNA. The sample table lists 300,000 to 400,000 distinct CDR3 sequences, around 20% of them with a count of one. Under 15% of the sample rests with the top ten. Sequences were obtained from blood, either unsorted or a sorted T cell fraction (not recorded which). These receptors were taken from a male donor with ankylosing spondylitis or in good health (not recorded which).

CDR3 protein: CATEENIQYF. As DNA, the CDR3 is TGTGCCACCGAGGAAAACATTCAGTACTTC. The chain carries TRBV25-1 and TRBJ2-4; D call uncertain. CDR3 length: 10 amino acids. Looked up from germline, CDR1 is MGHDK and CDR2 is SYGVNS. V gave up 10 bases and J gave up 5 bases, with 6 bases separating them.

This clonotype was seen a handful of times. The chain carries TRBV7-8 and TRBJ2-1; 9 bases are shared with TRBD1. The length of the CDR3 is 14 residues. V dropped 3 bases and J dropped 8; count of bases not matched to a gene: 5. CDR1 SGHVS and CDR2 FQNEAQ come from the germline V gene. The CDR3 here is CASSFIGTGYEQFF. The CDR3 DNA is TGTGCCAGCAGCTTCATTGGGACAGGGTATGAGCAGTTCTTC.

This clonotype was observed a few times. The chain couples TRBV20-1 to TRBJ2-3, with 12 bases lining up with TRBD2. CDR3 length equals 16 residues. Germline CDR1 and CDR2: DFQATT and SNEGSKA (reference sequence). V trimming: 6 bases; J trimming: 3 bases; junction bases outside the gene matches: 10. The chain's CDR3 is CSANEPTSGGTDTQYF. Here the CDR3 DNA reads TGCAGTGCAAACGAACCGACTAGCGGGGGAACAGATACGCAGTATTTT.

The table lists this clonotype with a few counts. The CDR3 DNA reads TGCAGTGCTAGAGGGTTGGAGGGTTACGAGCAGTACTTC. Translation: CSARGLEGYEQYF. The chain couples TRBV20-1 to TRBJ2-7, with a weak D call TRBD2 (6 bases). CDR3 size: 13 residues. V was shortened by 1 base and J by 4 bases, with 11 bases between the two germline ends. Per the germline V gene, CDR1 is DFQATT and CDR2 is SNEGSKA (reference sequence).

This clonotype was recorded at least ten times. Germline is not matched at one junction end, which may reflect a read error. This rearrangement joins TRBV4-1 to TRBJ2-7, with D maybe TRBD2 (5 bases). The CDR3 has 14 amino acids. Per germline, CDR1 MGHRA and CDR2 YSYEKL. The CDR3 loop is CASSLRDRAYEQYF. CDR3 nucleotide sequence: TGTGCCAGCAGTTTACGGGATCGAGCCTACGAGCAGTACTTC.

This chain joins TRBV11-2 and TRBJ2-3, with 14 nucleotides matching TRBD2. The CDR3 runs to 19 residues. CDR1 and CDR2 (germline): SGHAT, FQNNGV. V was pared by 0 bases and J by 4 bases, with 9 bases of the junction left unmatched. CDR3 protein: CASSLEVTSGGALPDTQYF. CDR3 bases: TGTGCCAGCAGCTTAGAAGTGACTAGCGGGGGGGCCCTCCCAGATACGCAGTATTTT.

This clonotype has just a few counts. The genes are TRBV11-1 and TRBJ2-2; D might be TRBD1 (6 bases). Trimming took 1 base from V and 0 from J, leaving 12 bases between them. The CDR3 is 17 residues long. CDR1 is SGHAT, CDR2 FQDESV, per germline (reference sequence). The CDR3 DNA reads as TGTGCCAGCAGCTTAGGGGACATATACGCGAACACCGGGGAGCTGTTTTTT. Its translation: CASSLGDIYANTGELFF.

This clonotype was recorded a few times. The chain combines TRBV7-8 with TRBJ2-7; perhaps TRBD1 as D (7 bases). V was clipped by 5 bases and J by 3 bases, with 17 bases between them. This CDR3 is 15 amino acids long. Germline V CDR1 and CDR2: SGHVS, FQNEAQ. CDR3 residues: CASSPPTGRFYEQYF. The CDR3 region has the DNA TGTGCCAGCAGCCCCCCGACAGGGAGGTTCTACGAGCAGTACTTC. The full variable domain, with the rest looked up from reference TRBV7-8 and TRBJ2-7, is GAGVSQSPRYKVAKRGQDVALRCDPISGHVSLFWYQQALGQGPEFLTYFQNEAQLDKSGLPSDRFFAERPEGSVSTLKIQRTQQEDSAVYLCASSPPTGRFYEQYFGPGTRLTVT.

There are a few counts of this clonotype. J is TRBJ2-1 and V is TRBV27; no clear D gene. This CDR3 comprises 13 residues. CDR1 is MNHEY and CDR2 is SMNVEV in the germline V gene (reference sequence). The V gene lost 3 bases and the J gene lost 14 bases, with 17 bases spanning the gap. The CDR3 sequence is CASSFGGVAQEFF. The CDR3 nucleotides read TGTGCCAGCAGTTTCGGTGGGGTAGCTCAGGAGTTCTTC.

The CDR3 spells CRAVAENYGYTF. Here the CDR3 DNA reads TGCAGGGCTGTCGCGGAGAACTATGGCTACACCTTC. V gene TRBV29-1 combines with J gene TRBJ1-2; D gene unclear. From germline, CDR1 is SQVTM and CDR2 ANQGSEA. CDR3 length: 12 amino acids. The full variable domain, completed using reference TRBV29-1 and TRBJ1-2, is SAVISQKPSRDICQRGTSLTIQCQVDSQVTMMFWYRQQPGQSLTLIATANQGSEATYESGFVIDKFPISRPNLTFSTLTVSNMSPEDSSIYLCRAVAENYGYTFGSGTRLTVV.

This clonotype was detected a few times. The V call is TRBV29-1, the J call TRBJ2-5; 14 bases fit TRBD2. The germline gives CDR1 SQVTM, CDR2 ANQGSEA. V dropped 6 bases and J dropped 7; count of bases not matched to a gene: 7. There are 14 residues in the CDR3. The CDR3 is CSVRLAGGRGTQYF. The CDR3 region has the DNA TGCAGCGTCCGACTAGCGGGGGGGCGAGGGACCCAGTACTTC. Full variable domain (outside the CDR3, taken from reference TRBV29-1 and TRBJ2-5): SAVISQKPSRDICQRGTSLTIQCQVDSQVTMMFWYRQQPGQSLTLIATANQGSEATYESGFVIDKFPISRPNLTFSTLTVSNMSPEDSSIYLCSVRLAGGRGTQYFGPGTRLLVL.

This clonotype was seen a handful of times. The rearrangement uses TRBV13 and TRBJ2-1; 16 bases agree with TRBD2. Germline loops: CDR1 PRHDT, CDR2 FYEKMQ (reference sequence). Trimming at V came to 5 bases and at J to 1 base, leaving 5 bases not matched to a gene. This CDR3 comprises 18 residues. CDR3 DNA: TGTGCCAGCAGCCTGGGACTAGCGGGGGGGTCATCCTACAATGAGCAGTTCTTC. It is translated as CASSLGLAGGSSYNEQFF.

The chain couples TRBV7-9 to TRBJ2-1, with TRBD1 identical over 7 bases. Germline-derived CDR1 and CDR2 are SEHNR and FQNEAQ (reference sequence). The CDR3 extends over 14 amino acids. The V and J ends lost 1 base and 7 bases, in that order; junction bases with no gene match: 4. CDR3 residues: CASSLGGQANEQFF. The CDR3 DNA reads as TGTGCCAGCAGCTTAGGAGGACAGGCAAATGAGCAGTTCTTC.

This clonotype was picked up one time. The rearrangement joins TRBV9 to TRBJ2-3; TRBD2 matches 10 bases. The J segment lost 2 bases and the V segment lost 0 bases, leaving 6 bases of the junction unmatched. CDR1 SGDLS and CDR2 YYNGEE come from the germline V gene. This CDR3 comprises 17 residues. The chain's CDR3 is CASSVGTSGTATDTQYF. The CDR3 region has the DNA TGTGCCAGCAGCGTAGGAACTAGCGGGACTGCCACAGATACGCAGTATTTT.

This clonotype occurred a few times. The V and J genes are TRBV6-2 or TRBV6-3 and TRBJ2-2; 14 nucleotides match TRBD2. The germline gives CDR1 MNHEY, CDR2 SVGEGT. V shed 0 bases and J 0 bases; nucleotides not matched to a gene: 0. The CDR3 loop spans 18 amino acids. The CDR3, as DNA: TGTGCCAGCAGTTACTCGACTAGCGGGGGGGCGAACACCGGGGAGCTGTTTTTT. Translated: CASSYSTSGGANTGELFF.

The chain uses TRBV6-1 and TRBJ2-1; 11 bases match TRBD2. There are 15 residues in the CDR3. Germline V gene sequence: CDR1 MNHNS, CDR2 SASEGT. V lost 6 bases, J lost 8 bases, and 9 bases stayed unmatched. The CDR3 sequence is CASSPIAGGPDEQFF. Written as DNA, the CDR3 is TGTGCCAGCAGCCCTATAGCGGGGGGGCCGGATGAGCAGTTCTTC.

The chain has TRBV5-6 and TRBJ2-7, with D perhaps matching TRBD1 (5 bases). Trimming left V 2 bases short and J 3 bases short, with 18 bases between. Germline CDR1 reads SGHDT; CDR2 reads YYEEEE. The CDR3 length is 16 residues. The DNA of the CDR3 is TGTGCCAGCAGCTTCCAACAGGTTGCCCTCGACTACGAGCAGTACTTC. It specifies CASSFQQVALDYEQYF.

This clonotype was counted many times. This rearrangement joins TRBV20-1 to TRBJ2-1; D unclear. Between the trimmed V and J ends, which lost 3 bases and 8 bases, there was a span of 20 bases. The CDR3 covers 15 residues. Germline CDR1 is DFQATT and CDR2 is SNEGSKA (reference sequence). In nucleotides, the CDR3 is TGCAGTGCTAGCGGTGACGAGGTGGCAGTGGATGAGCAGTTCTTC. This translates into CSASGDEVAVDEQFF.

The V gene is TRBV20-1, the J gene TRBJ2-1; TRBD1 matches 11 bases. CDR1 is DFQATT, CDR2 SNEGSKA, per germline (reference sequence). The V segment lost 1 base and the J segment 8 bases; nucleotides outside the gene matches: 4. The CDR3 contains 14 residues. CDR3: CSARGRTGGYEQFF. The CDR3 DNA follows: TGCAGTGCTAGAGGCCGGACAGGGGGCTATGAGCAGTTCTTC.

The rearrangement links TRBV9 to TRBJ1-3; 8 nucleotides align to TRBD1. J gave up 3 bases and V 3 bases, and 5 bases lay outside the gene matches. The germline gives CDR1 SGDLS, CDR2 YYNGEE. The length of the CDR3 is 15 residues. The CDR3 loop reads CASSAAGGIGNTIYF. The CDR3 DNA follows: TGTGCCAGCAGCGCCGCAGGGGGCATTGGAAACACCATATATTTT.

This chain joins TRBV13 and TRBJ2-7; 7 bases line up with TRBD1. Per germline, CDR1 PRHDT and CDR2 FYEKMQ (reference sequence). V trimming: 5 bases; J trimming: 1 base; junction bases outside the gene matches: 5. This CDR3 contains 14 residues. The CDR3 sequence is CASSPGQKSYEQYF. CDR3 nucleotides: TGTGCCAGCAGCCCGGGACAGAAGTCCTACGAGCAGTACTTC.

This clonotype was detected only a few times. J is TRBJ1-1 and V is TRBV24-1; D remains ambiguous. Germline V gene data show CDR1 as KGHDR and CDR2 as SFDVKD. V gave up 9 bases and J gave up 4 bases, with 14 bases separating them. This CDR3 contains 13 residues. The CDR3 here is CATSEGSATEAFF. The CDR3 region has the DNA TGTGCCACCTCCGAGGGTTCGGCCACTGAAGCTTTCTTT.

V and J are TRBV24-1 and TRBJ2-1; 9 bases are shared with TRBD2. The V gene's germline CDR1 is KGHDR and CDR2 SFDVKD. CDR3 length: 13 residues. The V segment lost 7 bases and the J segment 8 bases; nucleotides outside the gene matches: 5. The CDR3 coding sequence is TGTGCCACCAGCCCTGGGACTAGCTATGAGCAGTTCTTC. This sequence encodes CATSPGTSYEQFF.

This chain uses TRBV12-3 or TRBV12-4 with TRBJ1-1; D possibly corresponds to TRBD1 (6 bases). V shed 3 bases and J shed 0 bases, with 11 bases lying between them. The length of the CDR3 is 15 residues. Here the CDR3 DNA reads TGTGCCAGCAGTTTGGCAGGGGAGGTGAACACTGAAGCTTTCTTT. Translated, it gives CASSLAGEVNTEAFF.

This clonotype showed up just a few times. The CDR3 DNA reads TGCAGCGTCGCCTCAGTCACCGGTAATGAGCAGTTCTTC. Protein sequence: CSVASVTGNEQFF. The V gene is TRBV29-1, the J gene TRBJ2-1; D is ambiguous. CDR3 length: 13 residues. Germline V gene lookup returns CDR1 SQVTM and CDR2 ANQGSEA. V lost 6 bases, J lost 7 bases, and 16 bases lay in between.

As concerns this clonotype: Germline and junction disagree at one end, which may indicate a read error. The rearrangement links TRBV15 to TRBJ2-7, with D tentatively TRBD1 (6 bases). Germline assignment: CDR1 LNHNV and CDR2 YYDKDF (reference sequence). The CDR3 consists of 14 residues. As DNA, the CDR3 is TGTGCCACCAGCAGTTGGGACCCACAGGGCGAGCGGTACTTC. It is translated as CATSSWDPQGERYF. The full variable domain, with the rest looked up from reference TRBV15 and TRBJ2-7, is DAMVIQNPRYQVTQFGKPVTLSCSQTLNHNVMYWYQQKSSQAPKLLFHYYDKDFNNEADTPDNFQSRRPNTSFCFLDIRSPGLGDTAMYLCATSSWDPQGERYFGPGTRLTVT.

This sequence joins TRBV29-1 and TRBJ1-1, with D tentatively TRBD1 (5 bases). Germline assignment: CDR1 SQVTM and CDR2 ANQGSEA. This CDR3 is built from 14 residues. The V and J ends lost 4 bases and 4 bases respectively, with 16 bases between them. In nucleotides, the CDR3 is TGCAGCGTTGGCAGTGGGGCTACCATCACTGAAGCTTTCTTT. Residues: CSVGSGATITEAFF.